What follows is one T cell receptor (beta chain) and its context. Its antigen is undetermined. This record comes from a study of T cell repertoires in cytomegalovirus infection. Across the study: In the study, CMV epitopes included recently identified HLA-C-restricted and well-studied HLA-B-restricted ones.

The germline CDR1 and CDR2 sequences are LNHDA and SQIVND (reference sequence). The CDR3 is 15 residues long. The V end was cut by 5 bases, the J end by 0 bases, with 13 bases between. Notes on the study in general: HLA-C-restricted TCR beta clonotypes specific for CMV led the ex vivo response. Adding up the frequency of public TCR beta families identified people who carried CMV plus the relevant HLA.

Via MiXCR, TCRdb re-called the reads, giving one row per CDR3 protein. The repertoire holds some 800,000 distinct CDR3 sequences, with over 25% as singletons. The chain recombines TRBV19 with TRBJ2-5; D ambiguous. The receptor's source is a human donor in good health (CMV status not recorded). Some clones in this sample may be carry-over from other donors' samples. The sequences come from cultured CD8+ T cells from PBMCs, collected from culture after CMV antigen stimulation. The CDR3 is CASSPPVGYQETQYF. CDR3 DNA sequence: TGTGCCAGTAGTCCGCCGGTGGGGTACCAAGAGACCCAGTACTTC.